This section outlines one TCR beta chain sequence together with its context. As yet, its antigen is unknown. The sample is drawn from a study of vaccination effects on CD4 cells after COVID-19. Findings of the study overall: Researchers report that only 1 of 255 vaccine-induced clones in healthy vaccinees cross-reacted with common cold coronaviruses. Among infection- and vaccine-induced clones, marked clonal contraction occurred late after vaccination.

Libraries were prepared by immunoSEQ multiplex PCR; TCRdb keeps only in-frame clonotypes and omits some of them. This sample has more than 9,000 clones; around 70% occur once, and the top ten carry roughly 24%. Antigen-specific CD4+ T cells were expanded (with viral peptide pools) by the ViraFEST assay ahead of sequencing. Isolating CD4+ T cells followed less than 11 days of culture. Vaccinees lacked prior SARS-CoV-2 infection and tested negative for nucleocapsid antibodies. CDR3 length: 15 amino acids. Trimming removed 4 bases from V and 6 bases from J; junction bases left unmatched: 8. CDR1 and CDR2 from the germline V gene are KGHDR and SFDVKD.

The clonotype comes from a human donor who received a COVID-19 vaccine. This chain links TRBV24-1 with TRBJ2-7; 10 bases fit TRBD1. Sequenced material: CD4+ T cells from PBMCs cultured with HCoV-229E spike peptides, taken before COVID-19 vaccination. For the CDR3, the DNA is TGTGCCACCAGTGACCCCGGGACAGGGGTAGGCGAGCAGTACTTC. It translates to CATSDPGTGVGEQYF.